The entry that follows covers one T cell receptor (beta chain) sequence. Its specificity is unknown. Here immunoSEQ multiplex PCR was the method, and the copy in TCRdb shows in-frame clones only, minus some. The data show about 120,000 clones, about 90% seen once. This sample was included in a study of CD4+ T cells in melanoma. There are 15 residues in the CDR3. Germline V CDR1 and CDR2: MNHEY, SMNVEV (reference sequence). Trimming cost V 1 base and J 7 bases; bases outside gene matches: 5. Study conclusions and caveats: CD8+ T cell, macrophage and B cell function reportedly correlated with neoantigen-specific CD4+ T cells. Neoantigen-specific CD4+ T cells in melanoma reportedly had diverse differentiation states.

The V and J genes are TRBV27 and TRBJ2-7, with TRBD2 matching over 12 bases. The sequence was collected from a human donor with melanoma. Sequencing was carried out using peripheral blood. The CDR3, as DNA: TGTGCCAGCAGTTTATTTCTAGCGGGAGGGTATGAGCAGTACTTC. It specifies CASSLFLAGGYEQYF.